Reported below is one TCR beta chain. Antigen unknown. Compared with germline, one end of the junction differs, possibly owing to a read error. The study extracted blood RNA from unsorted whole blood and also extracted germline DNA. These data are taken from a study of tumor-infiltrating lymphocytes in primary liver carcinoma. On the study more broadly: Productive TCRbeta read counts per sample ran from roughly 3.6 to 7.1 million and were similar across tissue types. Study observations and caveats: Less overlap was seen in tumor-adjacent and tumor-blood pairs than in tumor region pairs.

Starting from 450 to 500 ng of total RNA, TCR beta cDNA was produced with a primer in the constant region. Three nested multiplex PCR rounds, a slightly modified ARM-PCR method, built the TCR beta libraries. Primers for the first two PCR rounds were TRBV1-TRBV30 forward primers and a C-beta reverse primer (approximately 9 cycles per round). TCRdb reprocessed the multiplex PCR reads with MiXCR, giving one entry per CDR3 protein. Altogether hundreds of thousands of distinct CDR3 sequences are present, around three fifths being singletons, with the ten largest covering around 15%. Germline V gene lookup returns CDR1 SGHAT and CDR2 FQNNGV. The CDR3 length is 15 residues.

This sequence was found in a woman under 40 with primary liver carcinoma and hepatitis B virus infection. The chain links TRBV11-2 to TRBJ2-7; D is possibly TRBD1 or TRBD2 (6 bases each). Sample: peripheral blood. The CDR3 DNA sequence: TGTGTCAGCAGTTATTTCGGGGGACACTCCTACGAGCAGTACTTC. This translates into CVSSYFGGHSYEQYF.